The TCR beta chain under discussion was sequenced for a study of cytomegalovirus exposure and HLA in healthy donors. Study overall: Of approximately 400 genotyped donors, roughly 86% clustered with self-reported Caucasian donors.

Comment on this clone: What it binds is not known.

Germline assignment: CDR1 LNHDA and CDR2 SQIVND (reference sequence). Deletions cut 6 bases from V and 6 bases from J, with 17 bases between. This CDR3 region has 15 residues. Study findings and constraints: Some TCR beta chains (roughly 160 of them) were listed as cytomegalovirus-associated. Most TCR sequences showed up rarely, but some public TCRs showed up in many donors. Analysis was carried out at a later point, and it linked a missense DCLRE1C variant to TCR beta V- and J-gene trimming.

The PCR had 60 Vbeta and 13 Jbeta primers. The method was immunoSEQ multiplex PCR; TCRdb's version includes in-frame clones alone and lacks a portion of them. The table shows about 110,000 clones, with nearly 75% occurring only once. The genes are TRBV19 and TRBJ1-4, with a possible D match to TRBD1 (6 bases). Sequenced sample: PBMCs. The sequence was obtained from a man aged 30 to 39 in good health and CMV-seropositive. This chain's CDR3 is CASSRPQGSYEKLFF. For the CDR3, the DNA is TGTGCCAGTAGCCGACCCCAGGGGTCCTATGAAAAACTGTTTTTT. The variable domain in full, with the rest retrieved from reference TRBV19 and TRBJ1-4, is DGGITQSPKYLFRKEGQNVTLSCEQNLNHDAMYWYRQDPGQGLRLIYYSQIVNDFQKGDIAEGYSVSREKKESFPLTVTSAQKNPTAFYLCASSRPQGSYEKLFFGSGTQLSVL.